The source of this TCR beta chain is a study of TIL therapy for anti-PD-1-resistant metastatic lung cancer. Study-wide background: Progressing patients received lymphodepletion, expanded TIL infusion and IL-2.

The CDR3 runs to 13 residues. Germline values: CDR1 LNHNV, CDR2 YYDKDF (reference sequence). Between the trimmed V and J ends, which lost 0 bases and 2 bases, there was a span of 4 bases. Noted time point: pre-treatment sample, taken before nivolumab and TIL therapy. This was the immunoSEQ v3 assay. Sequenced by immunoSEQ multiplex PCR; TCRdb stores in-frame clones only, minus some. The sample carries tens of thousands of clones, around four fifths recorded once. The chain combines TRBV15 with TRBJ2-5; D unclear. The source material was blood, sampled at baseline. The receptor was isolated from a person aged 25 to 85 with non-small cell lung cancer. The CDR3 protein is CATSRDRQETQYF. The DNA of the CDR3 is TGTGCCACCAGCAGAGACAGGCAAGAGACCCAGTACTTC. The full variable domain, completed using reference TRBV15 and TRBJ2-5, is DAMVIQNPRYQVTQFGKPVTLSCSQTLNHNVMYWYQQKSSQAPKLLFHYYDKDFNNEADTPDNFQSRRPNTSFCFLDIRSPGLGDTAMYLCATSRDRQETQYFGPGTRLLVL.